This is a list of T cell receptor beta chains from one sample in a study of identical twins. TCRdb processed the 5' RACE reads anew with MiXCR; each CDR3 protein has one entry. The sample contains around 690,000 distinct CDR3 sequences, approximately 22% of which appear only once. These data are also associated with another study on T cells expressing NK-cell markers.

The specimen was PBMCs. The receptor source for this set is a woman between 18 and 29 years old in good health. Each CDR3 is given with its conserved first and last residue. The D gene is left open where the match is weak. Clone size is stated in some rows and not others, as once, few, many or a class when expanded.

.	TRBD2	TRBV7-9	TRBJ2-3	CASSSFQRGGGDTQYF	TGTGCCAGCAGCTCCTTCCAGCGGGGTGGGGGAGATACGCAGTATTTT
.	TRBD1	TRBV5-5	TRBJ2-7	CASSLEGQSSYEQYF	TGTGCCAGCAGCTTGGAGGGACAGAGCTCCTACGAGCAGTACTTC
.	TRBD2	TRBV12-5	TRBJ2-1	CASVPKGFLAGNEQFF	TGTGCTAGTGTTCCAAAAGGGTTTTTAGCGGGGAATGAGCAGTTCTTC
.	.	TRBV5-1	TRBJ2-7	CASSLGGDLEQYF	TGCGCCAGCAGCTTGGGGGGGGACCTCGAGCAGTACTTC
.	.	TRBV5-1	TRBJ2-5	CASSLWASEETQYF	TGCGCCAGCAGCTTGTGGGCTAGCGAAGAGACCCAGTACTTC
.	TRBD2	TRBV7-2	TRBJ2-7	CASSPRTSGRAYEQYF	TGTGCCAGCAGCCCCCGAACTAGCGGGAGGGCTTACGAGCAGTACTTC
few	.	TRBV6-1	TRBJ2-3	CASGFRGGTDTQYF	TGTGCCAGCGGATTCCGTGGGGGCACAGATACGCAGTATTTT
.	TRBD1	TRBV6-1	TRBJ2-3	CASTTRGPDTQYF	TGTGCCAGCACAACAAGGGGGCCCGATACGCAGTATTTT
once	TRBD1	TRBV29-1	TRBJ2-7	CSAFGTGNGEQYF	TGCAGCGCATTCGGGACAGGGAATGGCGAGCAGTACTTC
once	TRBD1	TRBV9	TRBJ2-2	CASSPRDRGARNTGELFF	TGTGCCAGCAGCCCGCGGGACAGGGGGGCTCGGAACACCGGGGAGCTGTTTTTT
few	TRBD2	TRBV29-1	TRBJ2-3	CSAAGGDRTDTQYF	TGCAGCGCCGCCGGGGGGGATCGCACAGATACGCAGTATTTT
few	.	TRBV10-3	TRBJ2-1	CAISEAQSSYNEQFF	TGTGCCATCAGTGAGGCGCAGAGCTCCTACAATGAGCAGTTCTTC
few	TRBD1	TRBV6-5	TRBJ2-7	CASSWGRGQAYEQYF	TGTGCCAGCAGTTGGGGGCGGGGACAGGCGTACGAGCAGTACTTC
.	.	TRBV6-6	TRBJ2-7	CASSLTDIYEQYF	TGTGCCAGCAGTTTAACAGACATCTACGAGCAGTACTTC
.	TRBD1	TRBV4-2	TRBJ2-7	CASTDYRGYEQYF	TGTGCCAGCACCGATTACAGGGGCTACGAGCAGTACTTC
few	TRBD1	TRBV6-5	TRBJ1-1	CASNTGGTEAFF	TGTGCCAGCAATACAGGGGGCACTGAAGCTTTCTTT
few	.	TRBV7-2	TRBJ1-5	CASSLEWGDQPQHF	TGTGCCAGCAGCTTAGAGTGGGGAGATCAGCCCCAGCATTTT
.	.	TRBV7-2	TRBJ2-7	CASSLAGWGSSSYEQYF	TGTGCCAGCAGCTTAGCGGGGTGGGGGAGCAGCTCCTACGAGCAGTACTTC
.	.	TRBV7-7	TRBJ2-1	CASSLGTGIYNEQFF	TGTGCTAGCAGCTTAGGGACGGGGATCTACAATGAGCAGTTCTTC
few	.	TRBV20-1	TRBJ2-7	CSARVNREDEQYF	TGCAGTGCTAGAGTTAACAGGGAAGACGAGCAGTACTTC
many	.	TRBV20-1	TRBJ1-5	CSVSGDRSNQPQHF	TGCAGTGTGTCAGGGGATCGTAGCAATCAGCCCCAGCATTTT
many	.	TRBV10-3	TRBJ2-7	CATNQASYPVSYEQYF	TGTGCCACGAACCAGGCTAGCTACCCGGTCTCTTACGAGCAGTACTTC
many	TRBD1	TRBV29-1	TRBJ2-7	CSVEKQGEYEQYF	TGCAGCGTCGAGAAACAGGGGGAATACGAGCAGTACTTC
.	.	TRBV20-1	TRBJ2-3	CSARDPGASDTQYF	TGCAGTGCTAGAGATCCAGGGGCGAGTGATACGCAGTATTTT
.	.	TRBV5-1	TRBJ1-2	CASSLAGTTYGYTF	TGCGCCAGCAGCTTGGCTGGGACTACCTATGGCTACACCTTC
.	TRBD1	TRBV7-6	TRBJ2-1	CASSKSVRDRRSEQFF	TGTGCCAGCAGCAAAAGTGTACGGGACAGGCGGAGTGAGCAGTTCTTC
few	.	TRBV12-3/TRBV12-4	TRBJ1-1	CASSLNPGEAFF	TGTGCCAGCAGTTTAAATCCGGGGGAAGCTTTCTTT
.	.	TRBV7-8	TRBJ1-1	CASSSKTVYTEAFF	TGTGCCAGCAGCTCTAAGACGGTTTACACTGAAGCTTTCTTT
.	TRBD2	TRBV11-2	TRBJ2-4	CASSLDRASGNIQYF	TGTGCCAGCAGCTTAGATAGGGCTAGCGGTAACATTCAGTACTTC
.	.	TRBV7-2	TRBJ2-7	CASSLMSSYEQYF	TGTGCCAGCAGCTTAATGAGCTCCTACGAGCAGTACTTC
few	TRBD2	TRBV20-1	TRBJ2-1	CSARNPGGAGNEQFF	TGCAGTGCTAGAAACCCCGGGGGGGCGGGGAATGAGCAGTTCTTC
.	.	TRBV10-3	TRBJ1-4	CAISDNRNEKLFF	TGTGCCATCAGTGACAACAGGAATGAAAAACTGTTTTTT
.	TRBD2	TRBV7-2	TRBJ2-7	CASSLDPSGAYEQYF	TGTGCCAGCAGCTTAGACCCCAGCGGGGCCTACGAGCAGTACTTC
few	.	TRBV29-1	TRBJ1-2	CSVGIPGYTF	TGCAGCGTTGGTATACCCGGCTACACCTTC
few	.	TRBV12-3/TRBV12-4	TRBJ2-1	CASSQSTEQFF	TGTGCCAGCAGTCAGAGCACTGAGCAGTTCTTC
few	TRBD1	TRBV20-1	TRBJ2-7	CSARKQGAYEQYF	TGCAGTGCTAGAAAACAGGGGGCTTACGAGCAGTACTTC
.	.	TRBV29-1	TRBJ2-5	CSVLFGRDQETQYF	TGCAGCGTTTTATTTGGGCGGGACCAAGAGACCCAGTACTTC
.	.	TRBV20-1	TRBJ2-7	CSADGRDEQYF	TGCAGTGCTGACGGCAGAGACGAGCAGTACTTC
many	.	TRBV12-3/TRBV12-4	TRBJ1-1	CASSFGRLNTEAFF	TGTGCCAGCAGTTTCGGCAGATTGAACACTGAAGCTTTCTTT
.	.	TRBV7-9	TRBJ2-5	CASSLAPQGYQETQYF	TGTGCCAGCAGCTTAGCCCCTCAAGGCTACCAAGAGACCCAGTACTTC
few	.	TRBV29-1	TRBJ2-7	CSVESGTPYEQYF	TGCAGCGTTGAATCAGGGACCCCCTACGAGCAGTACTTC
.	.	TRBV20-1	TRBJ1-1	CSASSPQWGGDTEAFF	TGCAGTGCTAGTTCCCCCCAGTGGGGTGGGGACACTGAAGCTTTCTTT
.	.	TRBV4-2	TRBJ2-3	CASSQEPGTASTDTQYF	TGTGCCAGCAGCCAAGAACCCGGGACTGCTAGCACAGATACGCAGTATTTT
many	.	TRBV12-3/TRBV12-4	TRBJ2-1	CASSSGLKQFF	TGTGCCAGCAGTTCTGGACTAAAGCAGTTCTTC
.	.	TRBV6-1	TRBJ2-1	CATTRTAEAYNEQFF	TGTGCCACCACCAGGACGGCCGAGGCCTACAATGAGCAGTTCTTC
few	.	TRBV20-1	TRBJ2-1	CSAPLPTNNEQFF	TGCAGTGCTCCCCTACCCACCAACAATGAGCAGTTCTTC
.	TRBD2	TRBV12-5	TRBJ2-1	CASGLVLTSGSVDNEQFF	TGTGCTAGTGGTTTGGTACTCACTAGCGGGAGTGTCGACAATGAGCAGTTCTTC
few	.	TRBV2	TRBJ2-3	CASSIRARTDTQYF	TGTGCCAGCAGTATTCGAGCTCGCACAGATACGCAGTATTTT